This is a list of T cell receptor beta chains from one sample in a study of shared clonotypes between healthy human individuals. Method: immunoSEQ multiplex PCR; TCRdb's copy keeps in-frame clones and lacks some. Of around 2,000,000 clones listed, 90% to 95% were seen once; the top ten hold approximately 0.13%. The sequenced sample consisted of naive CD4+ T cells sorted from blood. Every receptor here comes from a man between 18 and 29 years old in good health. Each CDR3 is given with its conserved first and last residue. Each record gives: J gene, CDR3 length, D gene, clone size, V gene, CDR3 protein, CDR3 DNA. D genes are given only for firm matches. Rows may omit the clone size; those that give it use once, few, many or a size class.

TRBJ1-6 | 15 | - | - | TRBV2 | CASSPEVGEGSPLHF | TGTGCCAGCAGTCCAGAGGTCGGGGAGGGTTCACCCCTCCACTTT
TRBJ2-7 | 14 | - | - | TRBV11-2 | CASSAIQGSYEQYF | TGTGCCAGCAGCGCTATACAGGGTTCCTACGAGCAGTACTTC
TRBJ2-2 | 14 | - | once | TRBV19 | CASSSKVHTGELFF | TGTGCCAGTAGTTCGAAGGTGCACACCGGGGAGCTGTTTTTT
TRBJ1-1 | 12 | - | - | TRBV6-1 | CASSERRAEAFF | TGTGCCAGCAGTGAAAGGCGGGCGGAAGCTTTCTTT
TRBJ1-3 | 15 | - | - | TRBV7-9 | CASSRKQGSGNTIYF | TGTGCCAGCAGCCGTAAACAGGGTTCTGGAAACACCATATATTTT
TRBJ2-2 | 17 | TRBD2 | - | TRBV4-1 | CASSQEASGRYTGELFF | TGCGCCAGCAGCCAAGAGGCCAGCGGGAGATACACCGGGGAGCTGTTTTTT
TRBJ2-1 | 15 | - | - | TRBV7-9 | CASSLRPGGRNEQFF | TGTGCCAGCAGCCTAAGGCCAGGCGGCCGCAATGAGCAGTTCTTC
TRBJ2-7 | 10 | - | - | TRBV11-2 | CASSAYEQYF | TGTGCCAGCAGCGCCTACGAGCAGTACTTC
TRBJ2-7 | 15 | - | - | TRBV2 | CASRTLRGGGHEQYF | TGTGCCAGCAGGACGTTGCGCGGCGGGGGCCACGAGCAGTACTTC
TRBJ1-6 | 15 | TRBD1 | - | TRBV27 | CASSADRSYNSPLHF | TGTGCCAGCAGTGCGGACAGGTCATATAATTCACCCCTCCACTTT
TRBJ2-5 | 13 | - | - | TRBV5-4 | CASSLGAGETQYF | TGTGCCAGCAGCTTGGGGGCGGGAGAGACCCAGTACTTC
TRBJ2-7 | 16 | - | - | TRBV11-2 | CASSSPGGTGSYEQYF | TGTGCCAGCAGCTCGCCCGGGGGGACAGGCTCCTACGAGCAGTACTTC
TRBJ1-2 | 14 | - | - | TRBV7-9 | CASSLTDKASSYTF | TGTGCCAGCAGCCTCACCGACAAGGCCTCAAGCTACACCTTC
TRBJ2-5 | 15 | TRBD2 | - | TRBV23-1 | CASSLIAGTQETQYF | TGCGCCAGCAGTCTAATAGCGGGGACCCAAGAGACCCAGTACTTC
TRBJ2-1 | 15 | - | - | TRBV10-1 | CASSERAGTYNEQFF | TGCGCCAGCAGTGAGCGGGCGGGGACCTACAATGAGCAGTTCTTC
TRBJ2-1 | 12 | - | - | TRBV5-1 | CASSLRVGEQFF | TGCGCCAGCAGCTTGCGAGTTGGGGAGCAGTTCTTC
TRBJ2-2 | 14 | - | - | TRBV28 | CASSSDPGTGELFF | TGTGCCAGCAGTTCAGACCCGGGCACCGGGGAGCTGTTTTTT
TRBJ2-5 | 14 | TRBD2 | - | TRBV5-1 | CASSMIAGGETQYF | TGCGCCAGCAGCATGATAGCGGGGGGAGAGACCCAGTACTTC
TRBJ2-1 | 14 | - | - | TRBV30 | CAWGGGYPYNEQFF | TGTGCCTGGGGAGGGGGATACCCCTACAATGAGCAGTTCTTC
TRBJ2-7 | 15 | - | - | TRBV5-1 | CASSFLPQESYEQYF | TGCGCCAGCAGCTTTCTCCCTCAGGAATCCTACGAGCAGTACTTC
TRBJ2-7 | 14 | - | - | TRBV9 | CASSVTTLPYEQYF | TGTGCCAGCAGCGTAACTACACTACCCTACGAGCAGTACTTC
TRBJ1-2 | 12 | - | - | TRBV7-2 | CASSSEGYGYTF | TGTGCCAGCAGCTCTGAGGGGTATGGCTACACCTTC
TRBJ2-3 | 15 | - | - | TRBV11-1 | CASSGHRFKADTQYF | TGTGCCAGCAGCGGGCACCGATTCAAGGCAGATACGCAGTATTTT
TRBJ2-5 | 16 | - | - | TRBV4-1 | CASSQVGTWAEETQYF | TGCGCCAGCAGCCAAGTGGGAACCTGGGCGGAGGAGACCCAGTACTTC
TRBJ2-7 | 15 | TRBD2 | - | TRBV2 | CASSEEASGSYEQYF | TGTGCCAGCAGTGAAGAAGCTAGCGGCTCCTACGAGCAGTACTTC
TRBJ2-7 | 16 | TRBD2 | - | TRBV7-2 | CASSWGGGGDSYEQYF | TGTGCCAGCAGCTGGGGAGGCGGGGGGGACTCCTACGAGCAGTACTTC
TRBJ1-2 | 16 | - | - | TRBV7-9 | CASSLAGTAGPYGYTF | TGTGCCAGCAGCTTAGCCGGGACCGCAGGGCCTTATGGCTACACCTTC
TRBJ2-1 | 13 | - | - | TRBV2 | CASSDGVRNEQFF | TGTGCCAGCAGTGATGGGGTGCGGAATGAGCAGTTCTTC
TRBJ2-3 | 14 | - | once | TRBV9 | CASSVEMVRDTQYF | TGTGCCAGCAGCGTAGAGATGGTTCGGGATACGCAGTATTTT
TRBJ2-7 | 15 | TRBD1 | - | TRBV28 | CASTQPGQGSNEQYF | TGTGCCAGCACCCAACCGGGACAGGGGAGTAACGAGCAGTACTTC
TRBJ2-2 | 15 | - | - | TRBV7-2 | CASSLAQGLPGELFF | TGTGCCAGCAGCTTAGCTCAGGGGCTACCCGGGGAGCTGTTTTTT
TRBJ2-5 | 12 | - | - | TRBV7-9 | CASSPLGETQYF | TGTGCCAGCAGCCCTCTAGGAGAGACCCAGTACTTC
TRBJ2-2 | 15 | - | - | TRBV2 | CASKGGNTNTGELFF | TGTGCCAGCAAAGGGGGGAATACGAACACCGGGGAGCTGTTTTTT
TRBJ1-1 | 15 | - | - | TRBV6-1 | CASSEEQGLVTEAFF | TGTGCCAGCAGTGAAGAACAGGGTTTGGTCACTGAAGCTTTCTTT
TRBJ1-3 | 15 | - | - | TRBV30 | CAWSVGAGRGNTIYF | TGTGCCTGGAGTGTGGGAGCGGGGAGAGGAAACACCATATATTTT
TRBJ2-2 | 14 | - | - | TRBV6-1 | CATSRGANTGELFF | TGTGCCACCAGCAGGGGGGCAAACACCGGGGAGCTGTTTTTT
TRBJ2-2 | 17 | - | - | TRBV7-8 | CASSLDTRRADTGELFF | TGTGCCAGCAGCTTAGACACTCGTCGGGCGGACACCGGGGAGCTGTTTTTT
TRBJ1-6 | 14 | - | - | TRBV11-2 | CASSLDTGNSPLHF | TGTGCCAGCAGCTTAGACACAGGAAATTCACCCCTCCACTTT
TRBJ2-7 | 11 | - | - | TRBV7-9 | CASRGEYEQYF | TGTGCCAGCCGGGGTGAATACGAGCAGTACTTC
TRBJ2-7 | 14 | - | once | TRBV10-3 | CAIRGGPSVDEQYF | TGTGCCATCAGGGGCGGACCCTCGGTGGACGAGCAGTACTTC
TRBJ2-2 | 14 | - | - | TRBV7-9 | CASSLEGDTGELFF | TGTGCCAGCAGCTTAGAAGGAGACACCGGGGAGCTGTTTTTT